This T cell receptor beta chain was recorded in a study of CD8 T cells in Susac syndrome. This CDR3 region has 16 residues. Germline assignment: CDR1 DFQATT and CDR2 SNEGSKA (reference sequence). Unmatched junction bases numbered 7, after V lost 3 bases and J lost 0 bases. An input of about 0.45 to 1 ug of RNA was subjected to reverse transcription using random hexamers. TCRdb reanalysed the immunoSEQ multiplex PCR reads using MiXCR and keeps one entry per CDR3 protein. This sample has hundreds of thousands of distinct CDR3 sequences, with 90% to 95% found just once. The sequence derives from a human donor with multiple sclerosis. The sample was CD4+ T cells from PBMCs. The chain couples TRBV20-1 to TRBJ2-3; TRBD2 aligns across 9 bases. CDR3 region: CSASGGLATSTDTQYF. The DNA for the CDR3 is TGCAGTGCTAGCGGAGGACTAGCGACTAGCACAGATACGCAGTATTTT.